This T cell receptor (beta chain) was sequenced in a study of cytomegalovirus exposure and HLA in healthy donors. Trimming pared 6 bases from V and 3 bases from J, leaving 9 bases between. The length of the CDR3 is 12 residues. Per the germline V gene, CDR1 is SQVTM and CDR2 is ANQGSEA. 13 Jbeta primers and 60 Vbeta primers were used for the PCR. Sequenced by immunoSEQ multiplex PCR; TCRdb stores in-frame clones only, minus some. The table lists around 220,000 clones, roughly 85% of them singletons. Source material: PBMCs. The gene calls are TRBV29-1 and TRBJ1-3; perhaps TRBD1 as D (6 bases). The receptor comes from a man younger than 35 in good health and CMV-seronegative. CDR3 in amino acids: CSVGHYGNTIYF. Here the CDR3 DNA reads TGCAGCGTGGGACACTATGGAAACACCATATATTTT.